This T cell receptor (beta chain) was documented in a study of cytomegalovirus exposure and HLA in healthy donors. Findings and limits, study-wide: Reportedly, diagnosis of cytomegalovirus status by the classifier showed high specificity and sensitivity.

Here immunoSEQ multiplex PCR was the method, and the copy in TCRdb shows in-frame clones only, minus some. This table holds over 250,000 clones, approximately 86% found once. Concerning this clone itself: The antigen is not known.

The germline V gene encodes CDR1 MGHRA and CDR2 YSYEKL. V lost 1 base and J 5 bases, leaving 8 bases between the germline ends. The CDR3 is 13 amino acids. Source material: PBMCs. This sequence joins TRBV4-1 and TRBJ2-5; D is uncertain. The origin of this receptor is a woman aged 18-29 years in good health and CMV-seronegative. CDR3 nucleotide sequence: TGCGCCAGCAGCCAAGCTCTAAAGGAGACCCAGTACTTC. This encodes CASSQALKETQYF.